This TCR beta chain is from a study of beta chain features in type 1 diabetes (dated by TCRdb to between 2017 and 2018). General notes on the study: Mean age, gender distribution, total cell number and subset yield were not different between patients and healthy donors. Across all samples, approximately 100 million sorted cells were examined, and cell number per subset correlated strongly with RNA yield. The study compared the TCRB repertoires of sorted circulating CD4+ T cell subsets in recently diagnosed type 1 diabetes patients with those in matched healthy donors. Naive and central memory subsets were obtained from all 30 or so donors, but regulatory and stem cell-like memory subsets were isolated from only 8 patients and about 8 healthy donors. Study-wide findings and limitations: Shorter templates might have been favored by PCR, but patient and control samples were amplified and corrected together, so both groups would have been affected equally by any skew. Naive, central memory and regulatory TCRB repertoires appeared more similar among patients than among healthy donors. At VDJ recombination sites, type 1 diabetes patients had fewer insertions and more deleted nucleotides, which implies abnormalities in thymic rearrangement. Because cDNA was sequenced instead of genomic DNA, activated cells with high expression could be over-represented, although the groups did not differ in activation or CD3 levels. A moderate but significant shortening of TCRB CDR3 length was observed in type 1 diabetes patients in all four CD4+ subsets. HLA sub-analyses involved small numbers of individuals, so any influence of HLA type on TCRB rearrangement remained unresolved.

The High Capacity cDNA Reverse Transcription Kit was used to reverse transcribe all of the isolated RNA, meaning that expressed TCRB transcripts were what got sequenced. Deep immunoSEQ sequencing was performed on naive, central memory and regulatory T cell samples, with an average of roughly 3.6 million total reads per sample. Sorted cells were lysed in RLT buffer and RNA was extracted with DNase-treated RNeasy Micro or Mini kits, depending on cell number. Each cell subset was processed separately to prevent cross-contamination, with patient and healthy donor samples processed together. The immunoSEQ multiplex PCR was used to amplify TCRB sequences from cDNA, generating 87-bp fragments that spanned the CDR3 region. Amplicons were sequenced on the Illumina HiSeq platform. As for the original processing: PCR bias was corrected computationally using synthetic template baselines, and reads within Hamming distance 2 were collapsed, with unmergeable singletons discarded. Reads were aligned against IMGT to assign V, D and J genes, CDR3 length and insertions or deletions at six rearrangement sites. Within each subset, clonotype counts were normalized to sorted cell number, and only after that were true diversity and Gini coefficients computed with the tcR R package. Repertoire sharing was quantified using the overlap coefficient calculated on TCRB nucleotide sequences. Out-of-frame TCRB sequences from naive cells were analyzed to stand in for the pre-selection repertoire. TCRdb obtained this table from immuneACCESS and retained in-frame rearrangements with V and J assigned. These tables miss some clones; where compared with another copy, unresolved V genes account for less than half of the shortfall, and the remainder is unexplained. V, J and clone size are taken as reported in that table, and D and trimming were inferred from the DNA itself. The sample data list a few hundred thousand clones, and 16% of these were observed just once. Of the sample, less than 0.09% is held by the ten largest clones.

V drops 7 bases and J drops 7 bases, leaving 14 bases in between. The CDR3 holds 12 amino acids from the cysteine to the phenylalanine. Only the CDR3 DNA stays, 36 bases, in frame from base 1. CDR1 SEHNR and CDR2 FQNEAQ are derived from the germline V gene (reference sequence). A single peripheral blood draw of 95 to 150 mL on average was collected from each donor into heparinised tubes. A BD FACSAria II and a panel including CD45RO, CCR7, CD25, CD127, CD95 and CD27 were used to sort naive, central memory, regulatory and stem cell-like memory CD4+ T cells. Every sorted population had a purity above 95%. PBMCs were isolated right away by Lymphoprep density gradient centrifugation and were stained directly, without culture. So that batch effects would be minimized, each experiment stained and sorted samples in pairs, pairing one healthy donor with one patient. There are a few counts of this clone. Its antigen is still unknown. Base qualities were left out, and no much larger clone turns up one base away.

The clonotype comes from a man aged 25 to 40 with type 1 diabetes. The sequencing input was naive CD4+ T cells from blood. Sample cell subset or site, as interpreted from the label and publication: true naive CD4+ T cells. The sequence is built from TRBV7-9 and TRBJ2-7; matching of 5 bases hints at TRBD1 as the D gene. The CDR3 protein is CASIPGSGEQYF. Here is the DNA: TGTGCCAGCATCCCAGGGTCAGGGGAGCAGTACTTC.